This passage covers 4 T cell receptor beta chains from one sample sequenced in a study of T cells in localized non-small cell lung cancer. The assay was immunoSEQ multiplex PCR, and TCRdb's table has in-frame clones only and misses some. The table has about 4,400 clones, 34% seen once. Sequencing was performed on lung tumor tissue, taken before any cancer treatment. The receptors shown here come from a man aged 35 to 69 with stage II squamous cell lung carcinoma.

The CDR3 region has the DNA TGTGCCAGCAGTTTATATCGGGGTTCTCCTGAAGCTTTCTTT. This translates into CASSLYRGSPEAFF. The V call is TRBV28, the J call TRBJ1-1; D is unresolved. Per germline, CDR1 MDHEN and CDR2 SYDVKM. Trimming removed 1 base from V and 6 bases from J, with 12 bases in between. The CDR3 is 14 residues long.

The chain recombines TRBV30 with TRBJ2-7; no clear D. The CDR3 is 12 amino acids. Germline CDR1 GTSNPN, CDR2 SVGIG (reference sequence). V gave up 1 base and J gave up 4 bases, with 8 bases separating them. The CDR3 bases are TGTGCCTGGAGTGAGCCTGGTTACGAGCAGTACTTC. Its protein is CAWSEPGYEQYF.

The rearrangement uses TRBV11-3 and TRBJ2-1; possibly TRBD2 for D (5 bases). The CDR3 totals 14 residues. V was cut by 1 base and J by 5 bases, with 9 bases left in between. CDR1 is SGHNT, CDR2 YENEEA, per germline. CDR3 nucleotides: TGTGCCAGCAGCTTAGGAGCGGTCCACAATGAGCAGTTCTTC. Its protein product is CASSLGAVHNEQFF.

The rearrangement uses TRBV30 and TRBJ1-4; D is unresolved. The CDR3 is made up of 14 amino acids. Germline assignment: CDR1 GTSNPN and CDR2 SVGIG (reference sequence). Trimming took 4 bases from V and 6 from J, leaving 15 bases between them. The chain's CDR3 is CAWTRGDLDEKLFF. The CDR3 nucleotides are TGTGCCTGGACCCGCGGGGATTTAGATGAAAAACTGTTTTTT.